This T cell receptor beta chain was identified in a study of blood T cells in healthy people across ages. Across the study: Every two T cells gave about one barcoded beta molecule via template switching.

Primers used in a second PCR of about 6 to 11 cycles were a sample-barcoded 5' primer and a J-beta primer mix. Every cDNA molecule bore a tag from a template-switch adaptor containing 12 random nucleotides. MiXCR was run by TCRdb on the 5' RACE reads, yielding one entry per CDR3 protein. The repertoire holds roughly 1,500,000 distinct CDR3 sequences, with about 35% as singletons. This clonotype has more than one count but fewer than ten. Its target is unknown. General study results and limits: In long-lived donors, naive CD4+ cell counts and diversity exceeded those of aged donors.

Per-sample yields of isolated PBMCs were at least 6 million. The clonotype was recovered from a woman in her 30s in good health. Material: blood.

CDR3 sequence reads: CASSSYTATNTGELFF. In DNA, the CDR3 is TGTGCCAGCAGCTCGTACACAGCGACCAACACCGGGGAGCTGTTTTTT. The rearrangement uses TRBV7-8 and TRBJ2-2; D uncertain. The CDR3 is 16 residues long. The germline V and J ends were trimmed by 4 bases and 2 bases, with 14 bases remaining between them. Germline-derived CDR1 and CDR2 are SGHVS and FQNEAQ.